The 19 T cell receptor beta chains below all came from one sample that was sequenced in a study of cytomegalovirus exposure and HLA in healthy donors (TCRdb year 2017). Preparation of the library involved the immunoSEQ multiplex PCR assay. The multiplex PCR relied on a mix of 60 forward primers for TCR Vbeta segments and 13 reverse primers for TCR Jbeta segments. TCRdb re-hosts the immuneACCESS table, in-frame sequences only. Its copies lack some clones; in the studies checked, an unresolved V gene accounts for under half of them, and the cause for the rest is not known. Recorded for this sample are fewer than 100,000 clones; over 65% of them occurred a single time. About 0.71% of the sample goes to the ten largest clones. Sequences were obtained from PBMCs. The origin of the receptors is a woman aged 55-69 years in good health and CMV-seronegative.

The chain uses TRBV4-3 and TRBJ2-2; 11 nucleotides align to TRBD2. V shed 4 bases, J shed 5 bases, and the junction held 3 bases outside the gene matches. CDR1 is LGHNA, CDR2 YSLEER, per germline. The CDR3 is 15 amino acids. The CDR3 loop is CASSPRTSGTGELFF. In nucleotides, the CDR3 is TGCGCCAGCAGCCCCCGGACTAGCGGGACCGGGGAGCTGTTTTTT.

The CDR3 DNA sequence: TGTGCCAGCAGCATTACAAAGACAGGGTATGGCTACACCTTC. Residues: CASSITKTGYGYTF. This chain links TRBV7-2 with TRBJ1-2, with TRBD1 identical over 7 bases. Germline CDR1 reads SGHTA; CDR2 reads FQGNSA. The CDR3 is made up of 14 amino acids. V was pared by 5 bases and J by 5 bases, with 8 bases of the junction left unmatched. Full variable domain (rest looked up from reference TRBV7-2 and TRBJ1-2): GAGVSQSPSNKVTEKGKDVELRCDPISGHTALYWYRQSLGQGLEFLIYFQGNSAPDKSGLPSDRFSAERTGGSVSTLTIQRTQQEDSAVYLCASSITKTGYGYTFGSGTRLTVV.

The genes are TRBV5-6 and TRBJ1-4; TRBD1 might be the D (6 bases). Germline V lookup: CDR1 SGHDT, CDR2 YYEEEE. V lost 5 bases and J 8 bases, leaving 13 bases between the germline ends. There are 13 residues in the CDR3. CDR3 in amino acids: CASSSGTLEKLFF. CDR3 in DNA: TGTGCCAGCAGTTCCGGGACACTGGAAAAACTGTTTTTT.

CDR3 bases: TGTGCCAGCAACGACAGGGTGGGCGGCTACACCTTC. As protein: CASNDRVGGYTF. V gene TRBV6-1 combines with J gene TRBJ1-2; 7 bases align to TRBD1. Germline loops: CDR1 MNHNS, CDR2 SASEGT. CDR3 length: 12 residues. The V and J ends lost 7 bases and 8 bases, in that order; junction bases with no gene match: 7.

This CDR3 is CASSSSGPPSDEQYF. Written as DNA, the CDR3 is TGTGCCAGCAGTAGCAGCGGGCCCCCATCGGACGAGCAGTACTTC. The V and J genes are TRBV6-5 and TRBJ2-7; weak D call: TRBD2 (6 bases). CDR3 length equals 15 residues. Per the germline V gene, CDR1 is MNHEY and CDR2 is SVGAGI. V was pared by 5 bases and J by 5 bases, with 19 bases between.

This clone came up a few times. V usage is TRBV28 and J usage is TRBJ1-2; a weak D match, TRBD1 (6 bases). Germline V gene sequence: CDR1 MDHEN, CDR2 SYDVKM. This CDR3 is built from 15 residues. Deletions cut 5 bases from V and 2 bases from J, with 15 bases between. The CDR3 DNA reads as TGTGCCAGCAGTCGATCCGGGACATCGAACTATGGCTACACCTTC. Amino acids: CASSRSGTSNYGYTF.

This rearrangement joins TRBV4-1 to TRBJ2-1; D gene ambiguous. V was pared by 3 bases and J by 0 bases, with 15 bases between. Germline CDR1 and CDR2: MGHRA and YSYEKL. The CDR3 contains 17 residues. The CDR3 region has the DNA TGCGCCAGCAGCCACGATCCCGCAGCGAGCTCCTACAATGAGCAGTTCTTC. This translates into CASSHDPAASSYNEQFF.

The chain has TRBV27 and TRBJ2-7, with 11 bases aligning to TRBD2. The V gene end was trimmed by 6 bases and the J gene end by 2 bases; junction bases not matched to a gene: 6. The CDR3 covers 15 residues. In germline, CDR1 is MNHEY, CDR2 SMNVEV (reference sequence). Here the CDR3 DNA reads TGTGCCAGCAGCAAAGGGACTAGCGGCCCCTACGAGCAGTACTTC. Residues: CASSKGTSGPYEQYF.

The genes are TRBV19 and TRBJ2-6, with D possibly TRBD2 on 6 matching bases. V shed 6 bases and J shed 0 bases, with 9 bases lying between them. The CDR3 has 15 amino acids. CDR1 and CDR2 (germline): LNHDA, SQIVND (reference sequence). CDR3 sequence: CASRGLSSGANVLTF. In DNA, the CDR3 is TGTGCCAGTAGGGGACTCAGCTCTGGGGCCAACGTCCTGACTTTC. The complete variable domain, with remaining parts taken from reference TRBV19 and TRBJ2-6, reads DGGITQSPKYLFRKEGQNVTLSCEQNLNHDAMYWYRQDPGQGLRLIYYSQIVNDFQKGDIAEGYSVSREKKESFPLTVTSAQKNPTAFYLCASRGLSSGANVLTFGAGSRLTVL.

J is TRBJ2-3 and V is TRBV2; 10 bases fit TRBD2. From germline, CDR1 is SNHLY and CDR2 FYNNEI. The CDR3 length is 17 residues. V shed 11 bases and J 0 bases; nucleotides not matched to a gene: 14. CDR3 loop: CACRASGGYRSTDTQYF. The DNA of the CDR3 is TGTGCCTGCCGGGCTAGCGGGGGTTACCGTAGCACAGATACGCAGTATTTT.

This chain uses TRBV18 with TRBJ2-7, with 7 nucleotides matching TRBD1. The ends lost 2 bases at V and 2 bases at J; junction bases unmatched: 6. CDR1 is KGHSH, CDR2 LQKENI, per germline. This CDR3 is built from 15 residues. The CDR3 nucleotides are TGTGCCAGCTCACCAGCCGGGACAGCGACCTACGAGCAGTACTTC. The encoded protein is CASSPAGTATYEQYF.

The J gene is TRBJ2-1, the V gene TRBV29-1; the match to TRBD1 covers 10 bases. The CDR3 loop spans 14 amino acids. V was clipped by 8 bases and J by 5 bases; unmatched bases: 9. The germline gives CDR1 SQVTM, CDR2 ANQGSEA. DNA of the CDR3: TGCAGCTCCGGAGGGACAGGGGCGAACAATGAGCAGTTCTTC. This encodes CSSGGTGANNEQFF.

CDR3 nucleotide sequence: TGTGCCAGCAGTTTACCCGGACAGGGGGAGGAAAGCTATGGCTACACCTTC. Amino acid sequence: CASSLPGQGEESYGYTF. The chain couples TRBV28 to TRBJ1-2, with 10 positions matching TRBD1. Germline assignment: CDR1 MDHEN and CDR2 SYDVKM. The V and J ends lost 2 bases and 4 bases, in that order; junction bases with no gene match: 10. This CDR3 has 17 amino acids.

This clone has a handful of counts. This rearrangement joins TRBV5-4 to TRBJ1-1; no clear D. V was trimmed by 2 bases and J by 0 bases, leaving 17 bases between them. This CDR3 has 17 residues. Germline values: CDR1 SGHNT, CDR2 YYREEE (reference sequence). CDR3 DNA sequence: TGTGCCAGCAGCTTTAAGGCCTTGAGGAGCATGAACACTGAAGCTTTCTTT. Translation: CASSFKALRSMNTEAFF.

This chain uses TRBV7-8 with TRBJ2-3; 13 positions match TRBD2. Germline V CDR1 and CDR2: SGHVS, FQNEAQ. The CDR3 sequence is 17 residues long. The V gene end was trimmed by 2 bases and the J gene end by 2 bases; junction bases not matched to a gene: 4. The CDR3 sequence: CASSLPTSGGSTDTQYF. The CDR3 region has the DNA TGTGCCAGCAGCTTACCGACTAGCGGGGGGTCCACAGATACGCAGTATTTT.

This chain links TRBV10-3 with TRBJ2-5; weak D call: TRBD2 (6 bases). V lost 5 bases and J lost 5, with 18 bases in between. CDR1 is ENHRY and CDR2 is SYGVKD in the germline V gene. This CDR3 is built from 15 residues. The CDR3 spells CAISSGGEGLETQYF. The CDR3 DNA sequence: TGTGCCATCAGTTCCGGAGGGGAAGGGTTGGAGACCCAGTACTTC.

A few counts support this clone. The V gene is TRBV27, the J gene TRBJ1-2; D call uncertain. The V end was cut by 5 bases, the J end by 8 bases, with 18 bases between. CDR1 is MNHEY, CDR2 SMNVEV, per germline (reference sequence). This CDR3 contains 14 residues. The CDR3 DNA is TGTGCCAGCAGTCCGGGGTCGTTTTGGAAGGGCTACACCTTC. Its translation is CASSPGSFWKGYTF.

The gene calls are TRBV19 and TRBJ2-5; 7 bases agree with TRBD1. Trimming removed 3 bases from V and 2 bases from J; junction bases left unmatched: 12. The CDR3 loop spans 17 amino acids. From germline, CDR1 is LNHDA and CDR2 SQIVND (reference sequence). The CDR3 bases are TGTGCCAGTAGTATCGAAATAGGGGACAGTAGTCAAGAGACCCAGTACTTC. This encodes CASSIEIGDSSQETQYF.

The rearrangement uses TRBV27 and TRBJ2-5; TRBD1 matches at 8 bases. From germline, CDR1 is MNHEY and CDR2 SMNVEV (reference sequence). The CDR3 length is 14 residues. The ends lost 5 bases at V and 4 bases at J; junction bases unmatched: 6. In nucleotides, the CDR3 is TGTGCCAGCAGTCCATACACAGGGGGAGAGACCCAGTACTTC. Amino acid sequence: CASSPYTGGETQYF.